This is a list of T cell receptor beta chains from one sample in a study of cytomegalovirus exposure and HLA in healthy donors. The protocol was immunoSEQ multiplex PCR, while the TCRdb copy is restricted to in-frame clones and leaves out a portion. The table records approximately 190,000 clones, about 81% of them present only once. Sequenced input: PBMCs. The receptors originated from a woman aged 45-59 years in good health and CMV-seropositive. Each CDR3 is given with its conserved first and last residue. The order of the fields is V gene, D gene, J gene, clone size, CDR3 DNA, CDR3 protein. A D gene is named only where the DNA matches it firmly. Clone size is given for some rows only: seen once, a few or many times, or a class if the clone is expanded.

>TRBV2|TRBD2|TRBJ2-3|.
TGTGCCAGCAGTGGACTAGCGGGCACAGATACGCAGTATTTT
CASSGLAGTDTQYF
>TRBV7-8|TRBD1|TRBJ1-4|.
TGTGCCAGCAGCCGGGACAGTCTCTATGAAAAACTGTTTTTT
CASSRDSLYEKLFF
>TRBV18|.|TRBJ2-7|.
TGTGCCAGCTCACCACAGGACAGTACCTACGAGCAGTACTTC
CASSPQDSTYEQYF
>TRBV28|TRBD1|TRBJ2-5|.
TGTGCCAGCATGAACAGGGGTCTTCAAGAGACCCAGTACTTC
CASMNRGLQETQYF
>TRBV11-2|TRBD2|TRBJ2-2|.
TGTGCCAGCAGCCGAAGCGGGGTCAACACCGGGGAGCTGTTTTTT
CASSRSGVNTGELFF
>TRBV15|TRBD1|TRBJ2-7|.
TGTGCCACCAGCAGCCAGATGGTGCAGGGGGCCGAGCAGTACTTC
CATSSQMVQGAEQYF
>TRBV6-5|.|TRBJ2-1|.
TGTGCCAGCACCCAATTGGGCTTCAATGAGCAGTTCTTC
CASTQLGFNEQFF
>TRBV2|.|TRBJ1-2|.
TGTGCCACCCAGGGGTATTATGGCTACACCTTC
CATQGYYGYTF
>TRBV6-5|.|TRBJ1-2|.
TGTGCCAGCAGTTACTCGTCTGGCCAGGGTTATTATGGCTACACCTTC
CASSYSSGQGYYGYTF
>TRBV20-1|.|TRBJ1-5|.
TGCAGGAGGGAGCCCCAGCATTTT
CRREPQHF
>TRBV11-2|TRBD2|TRBJ2-1|.
TGTGCCAGCGGCCCACTAGCGGGGTCCAATGAGCAGTTCTTC
CASGPLAGSNEQFF
>TRBV5-4|TRBD1|TRBJ2-5|.
TGTGCCAGCAGAGAAGGGACAGAAGAGACCCAGTACTTC
CASREGTEETQYF
>TRBV28|TRBD1|TRBJ1-5|.
TGTGCCAGCAGAGGGACAGGGAGCAATCAGCCCCAGCATTTT
CASRGTGSNQPQHF
>TRBV7-2|.|TRBJ1-2|.
TGTGCCAGCAGCTTAATGGGGGAGGGGAGCTACTATGGCTACACCTTC
CASSLMGEGSYYGYTF
>TRBV4-3|TRBD2|TRBJ2-6|.
TGCGCCAGCAGCCAAGATCTAGCGGGGGCCTCTGGGGCCAACGGCCTGACTTTC
CASSQDLAGASGANGLTF
>TRBV7-9|.|TRBJ1-1|.
TGTGCCAGCAGCCATAGTGATCAGGGGCGGAACACTGAAGCTTTCTTT
CASSHSDQGRNTEAFF
>TRBV7-6|.|TRBJ1-5|.
TGTGCCAGCAGCTTGCAGGGAGGGAACAATCAGCCCCAGCATTTT
CASSLQGGNNQPQHF
>TRBV7-8|TRBD1|TRBJ1-5|.
TGTGCCAGCAGCTTAGGGGCTACAGGGGGAAATCAGCCCCAGCATTTT
CASSLGATGGNQPQHF
>TRBV5-1|TRBD2|TRBJ2-7|.
TGCGCCAGCAGCTTGGCCGGGGGGGATTACGAGCAGTACTTC
CASSLAGGDYEQYF
>TRBV5-4|TRBD1|TRBJ2-7|.
TGTGCCAGCAGACACGCGAGTACAGGGGTACACGAGCAGTACTTC
CASRHASTGVHEQYF
>TRBV29-1|TRBD2|TRBJ2-7|.
TGCAGCGTCTTAGCGGGGGGCCGCTCCTACGAGCAGTACTTC
CSVLAGGRSYEQYF
>TRBV7-3|.|TRBJ1-5|.
TGTGCCAGCAGCTTAAATGGAGACCAGCCCCAGCATTTT
CASSLNGDQPQHF
>TRBV10-3|.|TRBJ1-1|once
TGTGCCATCAGTGAGTCGGGGGGGGCAAGGACTGAAGCTTTCTTT
CAISESGGARTEAFF
>TRBV30|TRBD1|TRBJ1-1|.
TGTGCCTGGAGTGGGACAGGGAACACTGAAGCTTTCTTT
CAWSGTGNTEAFF
>TRBV5-4|TRBD1|TRBJ2-5|.
TGTGCCAGCAGCTGGGGGGACAGGGGTAGGGAGACCCAGTACTTC
CASSWGDRGRETQYF
>TRBV15|.|TRBJ2-6|few
TGTGCCACCAGCAGAATGGGGATATCTGGGGCCAACGGCCTGACTTTC
CATSRMGISGANGLTF
>TRBV28|.|TRBJ1-2|.
TGTGCCAGCAGCGAACGGGGGTTGTTGGGCTACACCTTC
CASSERGLLGYTF
>TRBV18|.|TRBJ2-2|.
TGTGCCAGCCAAAAAGGGGGAGTGAAGAACACCGGGGAGCTGTTTTTT
CASQKGGVKNTGELFF
>TRBV9|TRBD1|TRBJ2-2|.
TGTGCCAGCAGCGTTCTCGGACAGGGGATGGCCGGGGAGCTGTTTTTT
CASSVLGQGMAGELFF